What follows are 21 T cell receptor beta chains derived from one specimen sequenced in a study of control samples from healthy donors and cancer patients. The table came from immunoSEQ multiplex PCR; TCRdb's copy has only in-frame clones and leaves some out. The table shows 130,000 or so clones, with roughly 92% occurring only once. The specimen was blood. These receptors all come from a man younger than 35 in good health.

V usage is TRBV30 and J usage is TRBJ2-3; 7 bases match TRBD1. Per germline, CDR1 GTSNPN and CDR2 SVGIG (reference sequence). Unmatched junction bases numbered 8, after V lost 3 bases and J lost 2 bases. The CDR3 consists of 15 residues. CDR3 amino acids: CAWSHDRVITDTQYF. The CDR3 DNA follows: TGTGCCTGGAGCCACGACAGGGTCATCACAGATACGCAGTATTTT.

This clone was seen only once. V usage is TRBV19 and J usage is TRBJ2-3; TRBD1 matches at 9 bases. J gave up 4 bases and V 5 bases, and 1 base lay outside the gene matches. CDR1 and CDR2 from the germline V gene are LNHDA and SQIVND (reference sequence). This CDR3 is built from 13 residues. CDR3 sequence: CASSGQGSDTQYF. The CDR3 region has the DNA TGTGCCAGTAGTGGACAGGGGTCAGATACGCAGTATTTT.

The DNA for the CDR3 is TGTGCCAGCATGGGCAGGCGGTTCGGGGAGCTGTTTTTT. This codes for CASMGRRFGELFF. This rearrangement joins TRBV6-5 to TRBJ2-2, with no clear D. Germline CDR1 and CDR2: MNHEY and SVGAGI. CDR3 length equals 13 residues. V was shortened by 7 bases and J by 7 bases, with 13 bases between the two germline ends.

J is TRBJ1-1 and V is TRBV18, with D possibly being TRBD1 (6 bases). V lost 0 bases, J lost 3 bases, and 11 bases lay in between. This CDR3 is 15 amino acids long. Germline-derived CDR1 and CDR2 are KGHSH and LQKENI. The CDR3 reads CASSPPGKGDTEAFF. CDR3 DNA sequence: TGTGCCAGCTCACCACCGGGAAAGGGGGACACTGAAGCTTTCTTT.

V is TRBV6-2 or TRBV6-3 and J is TRBJ2-5; 8 positions match TRBD2. V shed 5 bases, J shed 5 bases, and the junction held 10 bases outside the gene matches. Germline V gives CDR1 MNHEY, CDR2 SVGEGT. The CDR3 is 15 amino acids. CDR3 DNA sequence: TGTGCCAGCAGTAAGCTCGGGGGGGCCTCGGAGACCCAGTACTTC. This gives the protein CASSKLGGASETQYF.

The genes are TRBV27 and TRBJ2-2; 8 nucleotides match TRBD2. Per germline, CDR1 MNHEY and CDR2 SMNVEV (reference sequence). With V trimmed by 0 bases and J by 0 bases, 3 bases remained unmatched. The CDR3 has 17 amino acids. CDR3 amino acids: CASSLSVGLANTGELFF. DNA for the CDR3: TGTGCCAGCAGTTTATCGGTGGGACTAGCGAACACCGGGGAGCTGTTTTTT.

CDR3 residues: CASSKMIRDWANTIYF. The CDR3 DNA reads TGTGCCAGCAGCAAAATGATCCGGGACTGGGCAAACACCATATATTTT. This chain connects TRBV21-1 to TRBJ1-3. TRBV21-1 is described as a pseudogene. The CDR3 is made up of 16 amino acids.

V gene TRBV6-6 combines with J gene TRBJ1-2; D is unresolved. Trimming removed 5 bases at V and 6 bases at J, with 13 bases between. The germline gives CDR1 MNHNY, CDR2 SVGAGI (reference sequence). This CDR3 region has 13 residues. The CDR3 sequence: CASSPTASHGYTF. DNA for the CDR3: TGTGCCAGCAGTCCGACCGCTTCCCATGGCTACACCTTC.

This rearrangement joins TRBV19 to TRBJ1-2, with no clear D. Germline CDR1 is LNHDA and CDR2 is SQIVND (reference sequence). The CDR3 covers 13 residues. V was clipped by 7 bases and J by 5 bases, with 14 bases between them. CDR3 residues: CASTLSQVYGYTF. Written as DNA, the CDR3 is TGTGCCAGTACCTTGTCTCAGGTATATGGCTACACCTTC. Together with reference TRBV19 and TRBJ1-2, the CDR3 gives the full variable domain: DGGITQSPKYLFRKEGQNVTLSCEQNLNHDAMYWYRQDPGQGLRLIYYSQIVNDFQKGDIAEGYSVSREKKESFPLTVTSAQKNPTAFYLCASTLSQVYGYTFGSGTRLTVV.

This chain links TRBV9 with TRBJ2-1; 7 nucleotides line up with TRBD2. The CDR3 is 15 residues long. CDR1 and CDR2 (germline): SGDLS, YYNGEE. The V gene end was trimmed by 0 bases and the J gene end by 8 bases; junction bases not matched to a gene: 8. The CDR3, as DNA: TGTGCCAGCAGCGTAGCGGGGGGACCCCCTGATGAGCAGTTCTTC. Protein product: CASSVAGGPPDEQFF.

The genes are TRBV19 and TRBJ1-1; D is possibly TRBD1 (5 bases). From germline, CDR1 is LNHDA and CDR2 SQIVND (reference sequence). Trimming took 3 bases from V and 3 from J, leaving 11 bases between them. The CDR3 contains 14 residues. CDR3 DNA: TGTGCCAGTAGTATGGTATGGGGACACACTGAAGCTTTCTTT. Its translation: CASSMVWGHTEAFF.

The V gene is TRBV7-9, the J gene TRBJ1-1; 9 nucleotides align to TRBD1. Trimming took 5 bases from V and 0 from J; bases not matched to a gene: 16. Germline V CDR1 and CDR2: SEHNR, FQNEAQ (reference sequence). The CDR3 is 19 amino acids. Here the CDR3 reads CASSARKWTGEKMNTEAFF. CDR3 DNA: TGTGCCAGCAGCGCCCGAAAGTGGACAGGGGAGAAGATGAACACTGAAGCTTTCTTT.

The chain uses TRBV30 and TRBJ1-2; D perhaps matches TRBD1 (6 bases). The CDR3 has 17 residues. V was trimmed by 1 base and J by 3 bases, leaving 21 bases between them. CDR1 and CDR2 (germline): GTSNPN, SVGIG (reference sequence). CDR3 DNA: TGTGCCTGGAGTGCCGGAGACAGGCCTACCTCCTACTATGGCTACACCTTC. Residues: CAWSAGDRPTSYYGYTF.

The V gene is TRBV19, the J gene TRBJ1-5, with D unresolved. The CDR3 has 13 amino acids. Germline V gene sequence: CDR1 LNHDA, CDR2 SQIVND (reference sequence). The V end lost 3 bases, the J end lost 6 bases, and 9 bases lay between the germline ends. The CDR3 sequence is CASSIQAGQPQHF. CDR3 DNA sequence: TGTGCCAGTAGTATCCAAGCCGGTCAGCCCCAGCATTTT.

The J gene is TRBJ1-5, the V gene TRBV11-2, with 9 nucleotides matching TRBD1. Germline assignment: CDR1 SGHAT and CDR2 FQNNGV. Unmatched junction bases numbered 3, after V lost 5 bases and J lost 7 bases. This CDR3 region has 13 residues. CDR3 DNA sequence: TGTGCCAGCAGCCGGACAGGGGTACAGCCCCAGCATTTT. It is translated as CASSRTGVQPQHF.

This chain uses TRBV10-3 with TRBJ2-7; 11 bases fit TRBD1. The CDR3 contains 15 residues. J lost 3 bases, V lost 3 bases, and 4 bases had no gene match. CDR1 and CDR2 (germline): ENHRY, SYGVKD. The CDR3 region is CAISDRDRGNYEQYF. DNA for the CDR3: TGTGCCATCAGTGACCGGGACAGGGGGAACTACGAGCAGTACTTC.

This sequence joins TRBV30 and TRBJ2-2, with 11 bases that match TRBD2. CDR1 GTSNPN and CDR2 SVGIG come from the germline V gene (reference sequence). This CDR3 spans 14 amino acids. The J segment lost 5 bases and the V segment lost 6 bases, leaving 5 bases of the junction unmatched. CDR3 DNA sequence: TGTGCCTGTTCCGGGACTAGCGGAACCGGGGAGCTGTTTTTT. Translating it yields CACSGTSGTGELFF.

With regard to this clone: The sample holds other DNA sequences that translate to the same CDR3. This chain joins TRBV27 and TRBJ1-1, with D maybe TRBD1 (5 bases). V was clipped by 0 bases and J by 1 base, with 6 bases between them. Germline V gene data show CDR1 as MNHEY and CDR2 as SMNVEV (reference sequence). This CDR3 comprises 14 residues. The CDR3: CASSLSGGNTEAFF. CDR3 DNA: TGTGCCAGCAGTTTATCGGGGGGGAACACTGAAGCTTTCTTT.

The rearrangement uses TRBV25-1 and TRBJ1-6; D remains ambiguous. Trimming shortened V by 1 base and J by 7 bases, and 14 bases separated the two germline ends. CDR3 length: 16 amino acids. CDR1 and CDR2 from the germline V gene are MGHDK and SYGVNS. The CDR3 here is CASSESGINPNSPLHF. The CDR3 region has the DNA TGTGCCAGCAGTGAATCAGGAATCAACCCCAATTCACCCCTCCACTTT.

J is TRBJ1-2 and V is TRBV27; TRBD1 aligns across 7 bases. The CDR3 consists of 14 residues. Germline V gene data show CDR1 as MNHEY and CDR2 as SMNVEV (reference sequence). Trimming took 6 bases from V and 4 from J; bases not matched to a gene: 8. CDR3 nucleotide sequence: TGTGCCAGCAGCACAGGGGCTCGGGCCTATGGCTACACCTTC. Translating gives CASSTGARAYGYTF.

This clone was picked up one time. Here the CDR3 reads CASSLLAQNTGELFF. The CDR3 nucleotides are TGCGCCAGCAGCTTACTCGCTCAGAACACCGGGGAGCTGTTTTTT. This chain joins TRBV5-1 and TRBJ2-2; D remains ambiguous. The CDR3 spans 15 residues. With 2 bases removed from V and 1 base from J, the gap between germline ends came to 9 bases. From germline, CDR1 is SGHRS and CDR2 YFSETQ. Using reference TRBV5-1 and TRBJ2-2 for the parts outside the CDR3, the full variable domain is KAGVTQTPRYLIKTRGQQVTLSCSPISGHRSVSWYQQTPGQGLQFLFEYFSETQRNKGNFPGRFSGRQFSNSRSEMNVSTLELGDSALYLCASSLLAQNTGELFFGEGSRLTVL.